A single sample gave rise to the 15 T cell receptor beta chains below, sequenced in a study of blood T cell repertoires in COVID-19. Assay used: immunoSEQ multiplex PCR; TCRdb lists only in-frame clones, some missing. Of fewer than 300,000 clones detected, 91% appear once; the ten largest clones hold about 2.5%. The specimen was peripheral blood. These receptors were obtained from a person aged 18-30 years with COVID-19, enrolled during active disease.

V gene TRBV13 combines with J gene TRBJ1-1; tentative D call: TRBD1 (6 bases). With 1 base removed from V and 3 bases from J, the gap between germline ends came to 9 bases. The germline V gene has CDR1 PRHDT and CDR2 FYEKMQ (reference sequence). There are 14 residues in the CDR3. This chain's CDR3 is CASSLEQGDTEAFF. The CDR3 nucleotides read TGTGCCAGCAGCTTAGAACAGGGTGACACTGAAGCTTTCTTT.

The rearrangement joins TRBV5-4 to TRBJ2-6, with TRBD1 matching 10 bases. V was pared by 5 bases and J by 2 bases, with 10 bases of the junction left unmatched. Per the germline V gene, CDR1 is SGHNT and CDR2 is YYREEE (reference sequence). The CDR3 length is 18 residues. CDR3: CASRSAAGTGAGANVLTF. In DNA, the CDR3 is TGTGCCAGCAGGTCAGCAGCCGGGACAGGGGCTGGGGCCAACGTCCTGACTTTC.

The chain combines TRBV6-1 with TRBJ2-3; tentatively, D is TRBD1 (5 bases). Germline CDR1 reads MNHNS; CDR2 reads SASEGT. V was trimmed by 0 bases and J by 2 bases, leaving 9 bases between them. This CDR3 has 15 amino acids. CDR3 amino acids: CASSEAGPYTDTQYF. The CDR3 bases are TGTGCCAGCAGTGAAGCGGGGCCCTACACAGATACGCAGTATTTT.

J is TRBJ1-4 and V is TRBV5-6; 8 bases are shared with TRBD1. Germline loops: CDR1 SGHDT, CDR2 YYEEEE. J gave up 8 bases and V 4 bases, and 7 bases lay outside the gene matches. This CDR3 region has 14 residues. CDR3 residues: CASSGGQGGEKLFF. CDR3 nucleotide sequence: TGTGCCAGCAGCGGAGGACAGGGAGGCGAAAAACTGTTTTTT.

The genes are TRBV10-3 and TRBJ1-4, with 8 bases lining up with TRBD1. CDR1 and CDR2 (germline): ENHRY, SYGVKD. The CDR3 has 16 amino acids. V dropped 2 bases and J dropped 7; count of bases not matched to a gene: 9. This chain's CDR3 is CAISEASGGLGEKLFF. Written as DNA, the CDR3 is TGTGCCATCAGTGAGGCGTCAGGGGGCCTGGGTGAAAAACTGTTTTTT.

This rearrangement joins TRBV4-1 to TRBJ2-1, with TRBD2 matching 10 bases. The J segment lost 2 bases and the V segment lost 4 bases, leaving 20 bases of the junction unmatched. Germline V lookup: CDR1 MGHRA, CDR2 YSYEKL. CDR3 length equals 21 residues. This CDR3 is CASSRKGGLASGSWTYNEQFF. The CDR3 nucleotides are TGCGCCAGCAGCCGAAAAGGCGGACTGGCTAGCGGGAGTTGGACCTACAATGAGCAGTTCTTC.

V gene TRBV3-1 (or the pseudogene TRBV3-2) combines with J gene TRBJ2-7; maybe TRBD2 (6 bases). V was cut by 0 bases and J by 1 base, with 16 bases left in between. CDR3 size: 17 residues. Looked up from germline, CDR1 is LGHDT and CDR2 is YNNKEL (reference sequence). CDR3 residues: CASSQDVSGVKSYEQYF. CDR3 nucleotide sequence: TGTGCCAGCAGCCAAGACGTATCGGGAGTGAAATCCTACGAGCAGTACTTC.

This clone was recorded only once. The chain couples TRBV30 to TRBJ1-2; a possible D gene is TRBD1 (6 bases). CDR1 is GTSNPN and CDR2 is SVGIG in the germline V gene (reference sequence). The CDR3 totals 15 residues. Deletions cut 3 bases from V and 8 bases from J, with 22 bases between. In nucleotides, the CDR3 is TGTGCCTGGAGCGGCCCCACGGGGGGCGCGTGGGGCTACACCTTC. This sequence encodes CAWSGPTGGAWGYTF. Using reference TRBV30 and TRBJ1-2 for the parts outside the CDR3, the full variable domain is SQTIHQWPATLVQPVGSPLSLECTVEGTSNPNLYWYRQAAGRGLQLLFYSVGIGQISSEVPQNLSASRPQDRQFILSSKKLLLSDSGFYLCAWSGPTGGAWGYTFGSGTRLTVV.

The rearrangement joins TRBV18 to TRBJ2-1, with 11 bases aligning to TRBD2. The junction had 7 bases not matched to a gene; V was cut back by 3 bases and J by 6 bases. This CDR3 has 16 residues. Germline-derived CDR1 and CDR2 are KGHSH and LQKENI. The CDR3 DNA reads TGTGCCAGCTCACCGAGTAGCGGGAGGGCCGCCAATGAGCAGTTCTTC. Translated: CASSPSSGRAANEQFF.

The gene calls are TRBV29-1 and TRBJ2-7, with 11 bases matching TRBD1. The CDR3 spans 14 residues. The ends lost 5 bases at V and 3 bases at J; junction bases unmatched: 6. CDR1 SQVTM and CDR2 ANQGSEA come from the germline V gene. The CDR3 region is CSVLMGQGVYEQYF. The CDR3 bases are TGCAGCGTTTTGATGGGACAGGGGGTCTACGAGCAGTACTTC.

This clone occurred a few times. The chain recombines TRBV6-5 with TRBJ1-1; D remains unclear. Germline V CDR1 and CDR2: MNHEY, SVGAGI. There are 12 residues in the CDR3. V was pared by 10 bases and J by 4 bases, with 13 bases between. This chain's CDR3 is CANRHISTEAFF. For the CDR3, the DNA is TGTGCCAACCGACACATTAGCACTGAAGCTTTCTTT.

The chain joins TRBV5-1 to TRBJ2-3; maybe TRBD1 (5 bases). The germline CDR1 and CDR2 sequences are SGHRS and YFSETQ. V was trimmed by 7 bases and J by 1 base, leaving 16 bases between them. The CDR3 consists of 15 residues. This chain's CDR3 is CASYRTPFGTDTQYF. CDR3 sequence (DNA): TGCGCCAGCTACAGGACACCTTTCGGCACAGATACGCAGTATTTT.

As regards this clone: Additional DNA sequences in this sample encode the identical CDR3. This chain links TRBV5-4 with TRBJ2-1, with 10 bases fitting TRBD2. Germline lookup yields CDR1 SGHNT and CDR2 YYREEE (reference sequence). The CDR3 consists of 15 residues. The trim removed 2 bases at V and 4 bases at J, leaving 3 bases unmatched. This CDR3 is CASSFGTSVYNEQFF. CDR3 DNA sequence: TGTGCCAGCAGCTTCGGGACTAGCGTTTACAATGAGCAGTTCTTC.

The CDR3 is CASSLVGTANTEAFF. The CDR3 DNA follows: TGTGCCAGCAGCTTAGTAGGGACAGCTAACACTGAAGCTTTCTTT. This chain connects TRBV7-8 to TRBJ1-1; 7 nucleotides line up with TRBD1. The germline gives CDR1 SGHVS, CDR2 FQNEAQ. The CDR3 totals 15 residues. The V gene end was trimmed by 1 base and the J gene end by 2 bases; junction bases not matched to a gene: 4. The complete variable domain, with remaining parts taken from reference TRBV7-8 and TRBJ1-1, reads GAGVSQSPRYKVAKRGQDVALRCDPISGHVSLFWYQQALGQGPEFLTYFQNEAQLDKSGLPSDRFFAERPEGSVSTLKIQRTQQEDSAVYLCASSLVGTANTEAFFGQGTRLTVV.

CDR3 amino acids: CASSDKQGASTDTQYF. The CDR3 coding sequence is TGTGCCAGCAGCGACAAACAGGGAGCGAGCACAGATACGCAGTATTTT. The chain recombines TRBV27 with TRBJ2-3, with D perhaps matching TRBD1 (6 bases). Germline CDR1 and CDR2: MNHEY and SMNVEV (reference sequence). V gave up 6 bases and J gave up 0 bases, with 16 bases separating them. The CDR3 contains 16 residues.